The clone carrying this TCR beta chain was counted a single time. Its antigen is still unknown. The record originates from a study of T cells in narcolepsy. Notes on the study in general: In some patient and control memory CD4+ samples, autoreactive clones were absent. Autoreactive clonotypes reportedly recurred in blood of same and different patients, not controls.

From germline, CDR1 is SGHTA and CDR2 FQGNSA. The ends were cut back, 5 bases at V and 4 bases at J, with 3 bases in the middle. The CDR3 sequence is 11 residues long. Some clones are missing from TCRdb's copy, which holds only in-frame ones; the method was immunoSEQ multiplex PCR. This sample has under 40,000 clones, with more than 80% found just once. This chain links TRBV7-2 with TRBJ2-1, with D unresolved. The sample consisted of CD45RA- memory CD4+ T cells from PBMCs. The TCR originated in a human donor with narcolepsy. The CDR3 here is CASSPYNEQFF. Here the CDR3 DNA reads TGTGCCAGCAGCCCTTACAATGAGCAGTTCTTC.